This T cell receptor beta chain was profiled in a study of shared T cell receptors in the human thymus. Profiling relied on immunoSEQ multiplex PCR, and the TCRdb table lists in-frame clones only, not all of them. The sample has a few hundred thousand clones; roughly 94% are singletons. CDR3 length equals 18 residues. CDR1 and CDR2 (germline): LGHNA, YNFKEQ. The V and J ends lost 1 base and 1 base, in that order; junction bases with no gene match: 11. The source material was thymocytes. The chain uses TRBV4-2 and TRBJ2-3, with TRBD2 matching over 7 bases. This clonotype was sampled from a human donor. CDR3 sequence reads: CASSQGAGRRHCTDTQYF. CDR3 DNA sequence: TGTGCCAGCAGCCAAGGAGCGGGACGGAGACATTGCACAGATACGCAGTATTTT.